Listed below are T cell receptor beta chains from one sample, sequenced in a study of shared clonotypes between healthy human individuals. Sequencing was performed with immunoSEQ multiplex PCR; in TCRdb, only in-frame clones are kept and a portion is missing. Here the sample spans 950,000 to 1,100,000 clones, around 76% being singletons. Specimen: memory CD4+ T cells sorted from blood. These TCRs come from a man between 18 and 29 years old in good health. CDR3s include the opening cysteine and the closing phenylalanine or tryptophan. Fields, in order: clone size, J gene, D gene, V gene, CDR3 DNA, CDR3 protein. A D gene is named only where the DNA matches it firmly. Only part of the rows carry a size: once, few, many, or a class if the clone is expanded.

NA	TRBJ2-3	NA	TRBV18	TGTGCCAGCTCCGGAGCCCAAGCGGTCCGCACAGATACGCAGTATTTT	CASSGAQAVRTDTQYF
NA	TRBJ2-1	NA	TRBV11-2	TGTGCCAGCAGCTCCCTGGGGGGCCAAAGGGGGTTCTTC	CASSSLGGQRGFF
few	TRBJ2-7	TRBD2	TRBV9	TGTGCCAGCAGCCCCGGGGAGGGCTTGTCCTACGAGCAGTACTTC	CASSPGEGLSYEQYF
NA	TRBJ1-2	NA	TRBV25-1	TGTGCCAGCAGTTCGGGAGGTTATGGCTACACCTTC	CASSSGGYGYTF
NA	TRBJ1-2	NA	TRBV4-3	TGCGCCAGCAGCCCTCGCGGGGGAATGAGTGGCTACACCTTC	CASSPRGGMSGYTF
NA	TRBJ2-7	NA	TRBV10-3	TGTGCCATCAGTGGGTCAGAAGGAAACTACGAGCAGTACTTC	CAISGSEGNYEQYF
NA	TRBJ2-5	TRBD2	TRBV4-2	TGTGCCAGCAGCCAAACTAGCGGCGGACTCCAAGAGACCCAGTACTTC	CASSQTSGGLQETQYF
NA	TRBJ1-6	TRBD1	TRBV7-2	TGTGCCAGCAGCGGGGACAGCATACTCCCCAGCTCCTATAATTCACCCCTCCACTTT	CASSGDSILPSSYNSPLHF
NA	TRBJ2-2	NA	TRBV6-1	TGTGCCAGCAGTGAAGTCAGCACCGGGGAGCTGTTTTTT	CASSEVSTGELFF
once	TRBJ2-5	NA	TRBV5-1	TGCGCCAGCAGCTTGGTAGGGGCGGTGGAGACCCAGTACTTC	CASSLVGAVETQYF
many	TRBJ2-1	TRBD1	TRBV7-7	TGTGCTAGCAGCTCGAACAGGGGCAATGAGCAGTTCTTC	CASSSNRGNEQFF